What follows are 18 T cell receptor beta chains derived from one specimen sequenced in a study of blood T cell repertoires in COVID-19. Only in-frame clones appear in the TCRdb table, and some are missing; sequencing was by immunoSEQ multiplex PCR. The table lists 150,000 or so clones, 87% of them singletons. Sequencing used peripheral blood. These receptors were obtained from a man older than 75 with acute or convalescent COVID-19.

The rearrangement links TRBV19 to TRBJ1-4; D is unclear. Germline CDR1 reads LNHDA; CDR2 reads SQIVND (reference sequence). The CDR3 sequence is 18 residues long. V was clipped by 6 bases and J by 3 bases, with 23 bases between them. The CDR3 here is CASRPPPGPGRANEKLFF. As DNA, the CDR3 is TGTGCCAGTAGACCCCCTCCGGGCCCGGGGAGGGCTAATGAAAAACTGTTTTTT. Filled out from reference TRBV19 and TRBJ1-4, the complete variable domain reads DGGITQSPKYLFRKEGQNVTLSCEQNLNHDAMYWYRQDPGQGLRLIYYSQIVNDFQKGDIAEGYSVSREKKESFPLTVTSAQKNPTAFYLCASRPPPGPGRANEKLFFGSGTQLSVL.

The chain combines TRBV5-8 with TRBJ2-2; 13 nucleotides match TRBD2. Germline V gives CDR1 SGHTS, CDR2 YDEGEE. The trim removed 0 bases at V and 6 bases at J, leaving 2 bases unmatched. The CDR3 is 16 amino acids. The CDR3 coding sequence is TGTGCCAGCAGCTTGGGGACTAGCGGGGGCTCCGGGGAGCTGTTTTTT. This gives the protein CASSLGTSGGSGELFF.

The rearrangement joins TRBV7-2 to TRBJ1-5; perhaps TRBD1 as D (6 bases). The CDR3 is 16 amino acids. Germline V CDR1 and CDR2: SGHTA, FQGNSA. Between the trimmed V and J ends, which lost 1 base and 6 bases, there was a span of 16 bases. The CDR3 DNA is TGTGCCAGCAGCTTAGAGTACGCAGGGGCGGGTCAGCCCCAGCATTTT. It encodes CASSLEYAGAGQPQHF. Full variable domain (rest looked up from reference TRBV7-2 and TRBJ1-5): GAGVSQSPSNKVTEKGKDVELRCDPISGHTALYWYRQSLGQGLEFLIYFQGNSAPDKSGLPSDRFSAERTGGSVSTLTIQRTQQEDSAVYLCASSLEYAGAGQPQHFGDGTRLSIL.

This clone was recorded only once. The chain is built from TRBV12-3 or TRBV12-4 and TRBJ1-5, with 9 bases lining up with TRBD1. Unmatched junction bases numbered 3, after V lost 6 bases and J lost 6 bases. The CDR3 spans 13 residues. The CDR3 region has the DNA TGTGCCAGCAGGGAGACAGGGGGTCAGCCCCAGCATTTT. It codes for CASRETGGQPQHF.

This chain joins TRBV7-6 and TRBJ2-1, with TRBD2 matching 10 bases. The CDR3 spans 15 residues. The germline V gene encodes CDR1 SGHVS and CDR2 FNYEAQ. V shed 3 bases, J shed 6 bases, and the junction held 5 bases outside the gene matches. The CDR3 coding sequence is TGTGCCAGCAGCTTCTACAGCGGGGGGGCCAATGAGCAGTTCTTC. Residues: CASSFYSGGANEQFF.

This chain links TRBV6-5 with TRBJ1-3; D is possibly TRBD1 (6 bases). This CDR3 comprises 15 residues. Trimming took 6 bases from V and 4 from J, leaving 16 bases between them. Germline V CDR1 and CDR2: MNHEY, SVGAGI. CDR3 region: CASSVGQSRGNTIYF. For the CDR3, the DNA is TGTGCCAGCAGCGTCGGACAGAGTAGAGGAAACACCATATATTTT.

The V gene is TRBV10-3, the J gene TRBJ1-6, with 7 bases identical to TRBD1. The CDR3 spans 13 residues. The junction had 2 bases not matched to a gene; V was cut back by 6 bases and J by 6 bases. Germline assignment: CDR1 ENHRY and CDR2 SYGVKD. CDR3 DNA: TGTGCCATCAGGGGACAGCTTAATTCACCCCTCCACTTT. Translation: CAIRGQLNSPLHF.

The V call is TRBV29-1, the J call TRBJ1-5, with no clear D. V lost 4 bases and J 3 bases, leaving 10 bases between the germline ends. This CDR3 region has 13 residues. Germline CDR1 is SQVTM and CDR2 is ANQGSEA. The CDR3, as DNA: TGCAGCGTTGCCGACATTAACAATCAGCCCCAGCATTTT. This codes for CSVADINNQPQHF. The full variable domain, its missing parts supplied by reference TRBV29-1 and TRBJ1-5, is SAVISQKPSRDICQRGTSLTIQCQVDSQVTMMFWYRQQPGQSLTLIATANQGSEATYESGFVIDKFPISRPNLTFSTLTVSNMSPEDSSIYLCSVADINNQPQHFGDGTRLSIL.

The V gene is TRBV19, the J gene TRBJ2-1; TRBD2 aligns across 11 bases. The CDR3 has 16 residues. CDR1 LNHDA and CDR2 SQIVND come from the germline V gene (reference sequence). The J segment lost 7 bases and the V segment lost 5 bases, leaving 10 bases of the junction unmatched. CDR3 in DNA: TGTGCCAGTAGTTCGGCACTAGCGGGAGCTTGGAATGAGCAGTTCTTC. It translates to CASSSALAGAWNEQFF.

This chain uses TRBV5-1 with TRBJ2-2; D perhaps matches TRBD2 (5 bases). Germline V gives CDR1 SGHRS, CDR2 YFSETQ. Between the trimmed V and J ends, which lost 2 bases and 5 bases, there was a span of 10 bases. The CDR3 extends over 14 amino acids. This CDR3 reads CASSLEGWTGELFF. CDR3 coding DNA: TGCGCCAGCAGCTTAGAGGGATGGACCGGGGAGCTGTTTTTT.

The chain uses TRBV6-6 and TRBJ1-1; a weak D match, TRBD1 (6 bases). Germline assignment: CDR1 MNHNY and CDR2 SVGAGI (reference sequence). V was cut by 7 bases and J by 1 base, with 13 bases left in between. This CDR3 comprises 14 residues. The DNA of the CDR3 is TGTGCCAGCAATTTCCCGGGACAGAACACTGAAGCTTTCTTT. Residues: CASNFPGQNTEAFF.

This chain joins TRBV27 and TRBJ1-2; D remains unclear. The germline CDR1 and CDR2 sequences are MNHEY and SMNVEV (reference sequence). Trimming pared 3 bases from V and 4 bases from J, leaving 18 bases between. The CDR3 totals 16 residues. CDR3 protein: CASSFTLLRLPYGYTF. The DNA of the CDR3 is TGTGCCAGCAGTTTCACCCTGTTGAGGCTTCCCTATGGCTACACCTTC.

Written as DNA, the CDR3 is TGCGCCAGCAGCTTGGACGGGGGGGCTAATCAGCCCCAGCATTTT. Translating it yields CASSLDGGANQPQHF. This chain links TRBV5-1 with TRBJ1-5; maybe TRBD1 (6 bases). V was clipped by 0 bases and J by 4 bases, with 11 bases between them. There are 15 residues in the CDR3. Germline values: CDR1 SGHRS, CDR2 YFSETQ. The full variable domain, completed using reference TRBV5-1 and TRBJ1-5, is KAGVTQTPRYLIKTRGQQVTLSCSPISGHRSVSWYQQTPGQGLQFLFEYFSETQRNKGNFPGRFSGRQFSNSRSEMNVSTLELGDSALYLCASSLDGGANQPQHFGDGTRLSIL.

This chain links TRBV5-6 with TRBJ1-1, with D uncertain. CDR3 size: 15 residues. V was shortened by 1 base and J by 5 bases, with 15 bases between the two germline ends. Per germline, CDR1 SGHDT and CDR2 YYEEEE. The CDR3 spells CASSLQDFRGTEAFF. DNA for the CDR3: TGTGCCAGCAGCTTGCAAGATTTCCGAGGGACTGAAGCTTTCTTT.

This clone was detected only once. The chain employs TRBV15 and TRBJ2-1; 8 bases align to TRBD1. Germline values: CDR1 LNHNV, CDR2 YYDKDF (reference sequence). The CDR3 sequence is 14 residues long. The ends lost 2 bases at V and 12 bases at J; junction bases unmatched: 9. The CDR3 nucleotides are TGTGCCACCAGCAGAACTGGACAGGGAACGGGGCAGTTCTTC. Its translation is CATSRTGQGTGQFF.

This chain uses TRBV2 with TRBJ2-1; TRBD2 agrees at 8 bases. Per germline, CDR1 SNHLY and CDR2 FYNNEI. The CDR3 covers 15 residues. The trim removed 3 bases at V and 3 bases at J, leaving 4 bases unmatched. DNA for the CDR3: TGTGCCAGCAGTGAGTCGGGGGGGAACTACAATGAGCAGTTCTTC. This encodes CASSESGGNYNEQFF.

V and J are TRBV19 and TRBJ1-1; D unclear. Between the trimmed V and J ends, which lost 7 bases and 3 bases, there was a span of 15 bases. CDR1 and CDR2 (germline): LNHDA, SQIVND (reference sequence). CDR3 size: 14 residues. CDR3 in DNA: TGTGCCAGTAAAGCCAATCGGGGAGACACTGAAGCTTTCTTT. Its translation: CASKANRGDTEAFF. Based on the CDR3 plus reference TRBV19 and TRBJ1-1, the full variable domain is DGGITQSPKYLFRKEGQNVTLSCEQNLNHDAMYWYRQDPGQGLRLIYYSQIVNDFQKGDIAEGYSVSREKKESFPLTVTSAQKNPTAFYLCASKANRGDTEAFFGQGTRLTVV.

The V call is TRBV3-1 (or the pseudogene TRBV3-2), the J call TRBJ2-7, with unresolved D. Trimming took off 4 bases at V and 0 bases at J, with 7 bases between the two ends. Looked up from germline, CDR1 is LGHDT and CDR2 is YNNKEL (reference sequence). CDR3 length: 13 residues. CDR3 region: CASSRRSSYEQYF. The CDR3 DNA follows: TGTGCCAGCAGCCGACGGAGCTCCTACGAGCAGTACTTC.